The text below deals with one T cell receptor beta chain. Its antigen remains undetermined. No clone much larger than this one lies a single base away; base qualities are absent. CDR3 length: 17 amino acids, cysteine to phenylalanine. The read is trimmed to its CDR3 DNA, 51 bases read in frame from base 1. The germline V gene encodes CDR1 MNHEY and CDR2 SMNVEV (reference sequence). V is trimmed back by 4 bases and J by 6 bases, and the junction contains 13 bases that no gene match accounts for. This record belongs to a study of T cell responses to AZD1222 COVID-19 vaccine (dated by TCRdb to about 2021). With respect to the entire study: AZD1222 recipients given second doses at about 4 weeks or at about 12 weeks were pooled, since spike-specific TCR depth and breadth were not found to differ between the two schedules. A total of just over 230 trial participants underwent TCR sequencing, of whom nearly 210 had received two doses of AZD1222 and some 26 had received two doses of the MenACWY control vaccine. Trial participants were enrolled by age into 18-55, 56-69 and 70-plus year subgroups, with roughly 160, 29 and 62 TCR-sequenced participants respectively. Study-wide conclusions, independent of this receptor: Epitopes outside the regions mutated in the B.1.351 and B.1.1.7 variants were reportedly recognized by nearly half of the unique spike-specific TCRs. In the small 56-69-year group, the increase in depth fell short of significance, most likely because of low power. Because no day 14 peak-response samples were available, repertoires were characterized only after the peak T cell response. Participants were mostly white British, with more females than males. The authors suggested clonal diversity may have been underestimated. The vaccine-associated CD4 TCRs covered the entire spike protein, and the dominant responses fell in regions 160-218 and 743-854. A significant rise in spike-specific TCR breadth and depth was observed after two AZD1222 doses relative to day 0 and relative to MenACWY recipients. Only five or six AZD1222 recipients were SARS-CoV-2 seropositive at baseline, limiting conclusions about previously exposed vaccinees.

The meaning of the sample's time point label: baseline before first vaccination. The vaccinee samples were drawn from two UK trials, COV001 and COV002, one of which was a single-blind randomized controlled phase 2/3 trial testing AZD1222 (ChAdOx1 nCoV-19) in healthy adults. Trial participant PBMC samples were collected at day 0 and day 28 after the second dose for TCRbeta chain sequencing. The CDR3 regions of human TCRbeta chains were subjected to immunosequencing. The authors' analysis ran thus. Repertoire TCRs were matched against a reference library of SARS-CoV-2-specific TCRs generated with the MIRA antigen-specificity platform. Breadth was defined as the fraction of unique TCRs that were SARS-CoV-2-associated, and depth was defined as the fraction of total T cells that were SARS-CoV-2-associated. Using the MIRA data, each spike-specific TCR was mapped to the spike region that the TCR reacts to and placed in a CD4 or CD8 class. Log10-transformed breadth and depth values were compared by one-way ANOVA with Sidak's multiple comparisons tests. TCRdb limited this immuneACCESS table to in-frame rearrangements with V and J called. A share of clones is missing; checked studies link under half to unresolved V genes, and the rest is unexplained. V and J calls and clone size are as listed in that table; D and trimming were resolved from the DNA. The sample records some 120,000 clones, 94% of which are singletons. Roughly 6.6% of the sample rests with the top ten.

The sample was peripheral blood, taken on day 0 of AZD1222 vaccination. The V and J genes are TRBV27 and TRBJ2-7; the junction holds 12 bases that match TRBD2. This TCR came from an adult in good health. The CDR3 sequence is CASSYGLAGNPPGEQYF. The sequenced DNA: TGTGCCAGCAGTTACGGACTAGCGGGGAACCCGCCGGGCGAGCAGTACTTC.